This T cell receptor beta chain was found in a study of shared clonotypes between healthy human individuals. The CDR3 has 16 amino acids. CDR1 is SGHNT and CDR2 is YYREEE in the germline V gene (reference sequence). V was pared by 4 bases and J by 7 bases, with 13 bases of the junction left unmatched. Profiling relied on immunoSEQ multiplex PCR, and the TCRdb table lists in-frame clones only, not all of them. The table has roughly 1,100,000 clones, 65% to 75% seen once. Of note for this clone: What it recognizes is unknown.

Study conclusions and caveats: Non-shared clonotypes had lower generation probabilities than those shared by all four donors.

Both subsets, CD45RA+ naive and CD45RA-negative memory, were split from the CD4+ cells. The sequence was obtained from a man between 18 and 35 years old in good health. Sequences were obtained from memory CD4+ T cells sorted from blood. The subset here: CD45RA-negative fraction. This rearrangement joins TRBV5-4 to TRBJ2-7; 11 bases agree with TRBD2. Here the CDR3 reads CASSPGVAGGPKEQYF. As DNA, the CDR3 is TGTGCCAGCAGCCCGGGGGTAGCGGGAGGGCCAAAAGAGCAGTACTTC. The whole variable domain, filled in from reference TRBV5-4 and TRBJ2-7, reads ETGVTQSPTHLIKTRGQQVTLRCSSQSGHNTVSWYQQALGQGPQFIFQYYREEENGRGNFPPRFSGLQFPNYSSELNVNALELDDSALYLCASSPGVAGGPKEQYFGPGTRLTVT.